This T cell receptor (beta chain) is drawn from a study of cytomegalovirus exposure and HLA in healthy donors. Researchers ran the PCR with 60 Vbeta and 13 Jbeta primers. Profiled with immunoSEQ multiplex PCR; TCRdb holds only in-frame clones, not every one. The repertoire holds about 93,000 clones, with less than 80% as singletons. Findings and limits, study-wide: Later analysis demonstrated an association between a missense DCLRE1C variant and TCR beta V- and J-gene trimming.

Trimming cost V 1 base and J 3 bases, with 11 bases left between them. The CDR3 has 14 amino acids. Germline lookup yields CDR1 SGHRS and CDR2 YFSETQ. Remarks on this clone: As yet, its antigen is unknown.

This chain joins TRBV5-1 and TRBJ2-7, with a possible D match to TRBD2 (5 bases). This sequence was found in a boy aged 10-17 years in good health and CMV-seropositive. Material: PBMCs. The CDR3 is CASSLRPEGYEQYF. CDR3 sequence (DNA): TGCGCCAGCAGCTTGCGTCCTGAGGGCTACGAGCAGTACTTC.